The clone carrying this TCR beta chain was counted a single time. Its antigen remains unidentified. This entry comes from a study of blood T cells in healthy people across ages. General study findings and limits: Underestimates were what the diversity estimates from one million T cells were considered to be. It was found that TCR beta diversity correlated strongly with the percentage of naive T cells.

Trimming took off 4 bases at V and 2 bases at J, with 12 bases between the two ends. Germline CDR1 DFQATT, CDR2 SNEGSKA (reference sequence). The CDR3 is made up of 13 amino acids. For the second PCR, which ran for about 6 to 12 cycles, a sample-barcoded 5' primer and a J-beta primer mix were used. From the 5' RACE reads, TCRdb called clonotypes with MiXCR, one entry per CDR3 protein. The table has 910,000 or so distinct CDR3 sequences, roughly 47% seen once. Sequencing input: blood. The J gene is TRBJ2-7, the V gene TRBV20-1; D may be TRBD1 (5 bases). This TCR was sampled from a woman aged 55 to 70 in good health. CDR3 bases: TGCAGTGCTACGCAGGGAATAACCTACGAGCAGTACTTC. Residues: CSATQGITYEQYF.